This TCR beta chain was identified during a study of T cells after yellow fever vaccination. Across the whole study: Libraries from low-cell-number fractions were prepared with the SMART-Seq v4 Ultra Low Input RNA kit. Whole-study findings and limits: Clonotype sharing between CD4 and CD8 compartments was small. In post-booster samples, most primary-vaccination clones reappeared (just under 98% CD4, 70% to 90% CD8).

There are a few counts of this clonotype. Its target is not known. Germline V lookup: CDR1 MNHEY, CDR2 SVGAGI. The CDR3 runs to 15 residues. V lost 0 bases, J lost 4 bases, and 12 bases lay in between. Template switching by 5'RACE produced TCR cDNA, adding a universal primer site and UMIs. TCRdb re-derived calls from the 5' RACE reads in MiXCR, one entry per CDR3 protein. The sample includes about 300,000 distinct CDR3 sequences, 6.8% of them seen just once. Sequenced material: PBMCs, taken 35 to 50 days after the first yellow fever vaccination. The chain employs TRBV6-5 and TRBJ1-2; no clear D gene. The receptor comes from a man aged 18 to 29 who received the YFV17D yellow fever vaccine. CDR3 sequence reads: CASSYSGKLVYGYTF. CDR3 sequence (DNA): TGTGCCAGCAGTTACTCTGGCAAACTAGTCTATGGCTACACCTTC.